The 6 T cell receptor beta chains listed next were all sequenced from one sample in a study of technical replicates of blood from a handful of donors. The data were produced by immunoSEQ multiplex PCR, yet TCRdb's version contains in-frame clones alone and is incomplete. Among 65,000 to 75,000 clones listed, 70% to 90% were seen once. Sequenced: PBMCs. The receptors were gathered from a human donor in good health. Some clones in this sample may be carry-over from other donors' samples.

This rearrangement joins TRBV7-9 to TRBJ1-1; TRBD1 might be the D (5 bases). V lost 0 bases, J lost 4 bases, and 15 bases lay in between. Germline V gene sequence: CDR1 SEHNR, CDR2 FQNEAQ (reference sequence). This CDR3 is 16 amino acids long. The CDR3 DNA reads TGTGCCAGCAGCTTAGCGTCAGGGATGTGGGCCACTGAAGCTTTCTTT. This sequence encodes CASSLASGMWATEAFF. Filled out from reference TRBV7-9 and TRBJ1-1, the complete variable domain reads DTGVSQNPRHKITKRGQNVTFRCDPISEHNRLYWYRQTLGQGPEFLTYFQNEAQLEKSRLLSDRFSAERPKGSFSTLEIQRTEQGDSAMYLCASSLASGMWATEAFFGQGTRLTVV.

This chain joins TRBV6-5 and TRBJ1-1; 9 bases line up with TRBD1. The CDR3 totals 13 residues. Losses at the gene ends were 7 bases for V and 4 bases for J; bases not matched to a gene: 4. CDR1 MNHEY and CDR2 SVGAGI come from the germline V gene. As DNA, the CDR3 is TGTGCCAGCAATACAGGGGGCGTCACTGAAGCTTTCTTT. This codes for CASNTGGVTEAFF.

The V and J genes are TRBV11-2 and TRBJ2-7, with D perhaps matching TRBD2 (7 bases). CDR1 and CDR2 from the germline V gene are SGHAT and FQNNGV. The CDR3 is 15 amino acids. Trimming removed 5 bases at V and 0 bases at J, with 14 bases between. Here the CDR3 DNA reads TGTGCCAGCAGCCCGATAGGGGGGGACTCCTACGAGCAGTACTTC. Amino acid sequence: CASSPIGGDSYEQYF.

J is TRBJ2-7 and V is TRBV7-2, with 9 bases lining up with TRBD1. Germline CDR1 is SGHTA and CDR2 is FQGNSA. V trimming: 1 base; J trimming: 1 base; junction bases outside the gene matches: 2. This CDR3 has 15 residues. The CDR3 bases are TGTGCCAGCAGCTTAGAGACAGGGGGATCCTACGAGCAGTACTTC. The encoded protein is CASSLETGGSYEQYF.

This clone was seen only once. In nucleotides, the CDR3 is TGTGCCAGCAGCTTAATTCAGGGAAACACCATATATTTT. The encoded protein is CASSLIQGNTIYF. The J gene is TRBJ1-3, the V gene TRBV7-8; D ambiguous. The V end was cut by 2 bases, the J end by 4 bases, with 6 bases between. CDR1 SGHVS and CDR2 FQNEAQ come from the germline V gene. This CDR3 comprises 13 residues.

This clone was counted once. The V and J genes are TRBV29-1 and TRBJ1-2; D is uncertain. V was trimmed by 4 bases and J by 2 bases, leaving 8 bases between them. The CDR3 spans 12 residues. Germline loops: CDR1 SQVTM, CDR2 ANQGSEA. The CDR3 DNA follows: TGCAGCGTTGTTTCCGGGAACTATGGCTACACCTTC. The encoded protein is CSVVSGNYGYTF.